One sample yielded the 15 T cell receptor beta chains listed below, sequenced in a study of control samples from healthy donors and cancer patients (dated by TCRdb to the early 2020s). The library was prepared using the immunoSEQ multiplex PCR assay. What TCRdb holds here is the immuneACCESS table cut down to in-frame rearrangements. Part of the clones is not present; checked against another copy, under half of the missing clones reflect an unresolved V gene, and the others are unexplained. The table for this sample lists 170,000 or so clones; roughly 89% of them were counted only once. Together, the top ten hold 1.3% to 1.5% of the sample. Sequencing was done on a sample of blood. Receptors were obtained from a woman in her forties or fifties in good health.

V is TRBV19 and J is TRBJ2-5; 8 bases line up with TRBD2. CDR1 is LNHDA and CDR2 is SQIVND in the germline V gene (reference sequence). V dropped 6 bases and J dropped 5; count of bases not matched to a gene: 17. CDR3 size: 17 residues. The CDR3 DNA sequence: TGTGCCAGTAGCCATTTGGCGGGGGGCGGGGAGTGGGAGACCCAGTACTTC. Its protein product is CASSHLAGGGEWETQYF. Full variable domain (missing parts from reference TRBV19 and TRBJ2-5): DGGITQSPKYLFRKEGQNVTLSCEQNLNHDAMYWYRQDPGQGLRLIYYSQIVNDFQKGDIAEGYSVSREKKESFPLTVTSAQKNPTAFYLCASSHLAGGGEWETQYFGPGTRLLVL.

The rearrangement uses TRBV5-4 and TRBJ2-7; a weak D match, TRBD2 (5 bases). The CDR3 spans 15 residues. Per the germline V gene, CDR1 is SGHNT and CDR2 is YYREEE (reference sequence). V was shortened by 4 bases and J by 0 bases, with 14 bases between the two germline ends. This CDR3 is CASSPRETSSYEQYF. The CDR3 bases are TGTGCCAGCAGCCCGAGGGAGACGAGCTCCTACGAGCAGTACTTC.

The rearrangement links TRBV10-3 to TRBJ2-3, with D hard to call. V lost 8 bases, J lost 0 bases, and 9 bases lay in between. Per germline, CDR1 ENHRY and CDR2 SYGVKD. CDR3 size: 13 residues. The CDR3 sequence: CAIAETSTDTQYF. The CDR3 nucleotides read TGTGCCATCGCTGAGACTAGCACAGATACGCAGTATTTT.

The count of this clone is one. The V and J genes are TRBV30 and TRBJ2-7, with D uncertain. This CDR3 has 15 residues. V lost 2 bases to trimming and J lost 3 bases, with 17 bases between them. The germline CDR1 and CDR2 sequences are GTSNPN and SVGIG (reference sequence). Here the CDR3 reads CAWSYGDSANYEQYF. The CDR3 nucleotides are TGTGCCTGGAGTTATGGGGATTCGGCTAACTACGAGCAGTACTTC. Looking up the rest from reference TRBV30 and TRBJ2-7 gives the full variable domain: SQTIHQWPATLVQPVGSPLSLECTVEGTSNPNLYWYRQAAGRGLQLLFYSVGIGQISSEVPQNLSASRPQDRQFILSSKKLLLSDSGFYLCAWSYGDSANYEQYFGPGTRLTVT.

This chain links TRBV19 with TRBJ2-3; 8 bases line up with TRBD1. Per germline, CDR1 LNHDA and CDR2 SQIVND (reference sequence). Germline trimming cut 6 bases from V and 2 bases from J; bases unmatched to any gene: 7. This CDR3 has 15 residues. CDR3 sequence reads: CASSLGTGFTDTQYF. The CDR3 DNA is TGTGCCAGTAGCCTTGGGACAGGATTCACAGATACGCAGTATTTT.

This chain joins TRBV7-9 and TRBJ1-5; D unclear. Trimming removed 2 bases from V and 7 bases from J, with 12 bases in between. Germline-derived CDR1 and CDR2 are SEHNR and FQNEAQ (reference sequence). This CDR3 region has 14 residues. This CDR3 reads CASSLSGGGQPQHF. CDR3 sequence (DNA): TGTGCCAGCAGCTTATCAGGAGGAGGGCAGCCCCAGCATTTT.

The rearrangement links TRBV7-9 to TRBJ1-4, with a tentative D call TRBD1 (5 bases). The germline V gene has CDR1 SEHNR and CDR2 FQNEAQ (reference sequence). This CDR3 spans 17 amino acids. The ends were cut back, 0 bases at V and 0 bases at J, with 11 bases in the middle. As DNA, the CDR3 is TGTGCCAGCAGCTTAGCGCGGAGGGGTACAACTAATGAAAAACTGTTTTTT. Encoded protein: CASSLARRGTTNEKLFF.

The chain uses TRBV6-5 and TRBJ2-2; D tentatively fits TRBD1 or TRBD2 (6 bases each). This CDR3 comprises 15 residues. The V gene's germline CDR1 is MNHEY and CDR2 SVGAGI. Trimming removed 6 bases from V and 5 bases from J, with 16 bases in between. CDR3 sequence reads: CASRATEGGTGELFF. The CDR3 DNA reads TGTGCCAGCAGAGCCACTGAGGGGGGAACCGGGGAGCTGTTTTTT.

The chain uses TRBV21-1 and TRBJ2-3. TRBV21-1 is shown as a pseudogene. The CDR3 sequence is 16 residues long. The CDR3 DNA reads TGTGCCAGCAGCAAAGGTGGGGTTCCTAGCACAGATACGCAGTATTTT. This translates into CASSKGGVPSTDTQYF.

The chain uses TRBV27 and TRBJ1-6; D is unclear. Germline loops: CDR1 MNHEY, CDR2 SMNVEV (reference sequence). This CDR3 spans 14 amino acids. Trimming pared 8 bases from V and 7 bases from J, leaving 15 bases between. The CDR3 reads CASGFRGNNSPLHF. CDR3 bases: TGTGCCAGCGGATTCCGGGGTAACAATTCACCCCTCCACTTT.

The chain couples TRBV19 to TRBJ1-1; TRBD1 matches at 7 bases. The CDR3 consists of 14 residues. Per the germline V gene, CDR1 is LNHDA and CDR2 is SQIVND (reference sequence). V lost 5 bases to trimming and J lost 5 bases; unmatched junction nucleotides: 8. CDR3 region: CASSEQGSLTEAFF. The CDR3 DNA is TGTGCCAGTAGTGAACAGGGGTCTCTAACTGAAGCTTTCTTT.

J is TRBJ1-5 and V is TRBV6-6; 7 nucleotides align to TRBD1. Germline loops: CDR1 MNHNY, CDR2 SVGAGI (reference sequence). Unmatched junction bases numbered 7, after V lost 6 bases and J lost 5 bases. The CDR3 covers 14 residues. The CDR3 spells CASRIQGMDQPQHF. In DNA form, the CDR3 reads TGTGCCAGCAGGATACAGGGGATGGATCAGCCCCAGCATTTT.

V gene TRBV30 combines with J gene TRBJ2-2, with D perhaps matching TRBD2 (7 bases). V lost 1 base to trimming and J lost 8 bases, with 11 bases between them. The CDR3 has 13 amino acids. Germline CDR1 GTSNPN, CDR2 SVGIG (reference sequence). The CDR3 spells CAWSEGGTGELFF. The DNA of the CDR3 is TGTGCCTGGAGTGAGGGGGGGACGGGGGAGCTGTTTTTT. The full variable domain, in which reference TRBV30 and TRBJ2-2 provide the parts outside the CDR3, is SQTIHQWPATLVQPVGSPLSLECTVEGTSNPNLYWYRQAAGRGLQLLFYSVGIGQISSEVPQNLSASRPQDRQFILSSKKLLLSDSGFYLCAWSEGGTGELFFGEGSRLTVL.

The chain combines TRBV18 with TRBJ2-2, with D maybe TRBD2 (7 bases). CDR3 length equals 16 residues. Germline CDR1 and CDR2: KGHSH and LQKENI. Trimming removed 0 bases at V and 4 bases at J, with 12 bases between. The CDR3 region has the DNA TGTGCCAGCTCACCACCGGGGGGGCGAGGCACCGGGGAGCTGTTTTTT. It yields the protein CASSPPGGRGTGELFF.

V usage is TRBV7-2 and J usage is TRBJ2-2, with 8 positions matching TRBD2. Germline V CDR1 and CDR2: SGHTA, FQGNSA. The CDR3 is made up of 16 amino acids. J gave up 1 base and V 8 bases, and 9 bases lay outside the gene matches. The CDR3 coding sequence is TGTGCCAGCCGCCTGGGCGGGGGGAAGAACACCGGGGAGCTGTTTTTT. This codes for CASRLGGGKNTGELFF.